The rows below give T cell receptor beta chains drawn from one sample of a study of cytomegalovirus exposure and HLA in healthy donors. TCRdb's copy holds only in-frame clones and misses some; the assay was immunoSEQ multiplex PCR. The repertoire holds about 200,000 clones, with around 75% as singletons. Sequencing was performed on PBMCs. The receptors here all came from a male donor in good health and CMV-seropositive. CDR3s leave out the opening cysteine and the closing phenylalanine or tryptophan. The order of the fields is CDR3 protein, J gene, V gene.

ASTSQADYEQY | TRBJ2-7 | TRBV28
ATSRPTEETQY | TRBJ2-5 | TRBV15
ASSPLTGPNQPQH | TRBJ1-5 | TRBV4-3
ASSRRRGAGDTQY | TRBJ2-3 | TRBV27
ASSPRTGGNTIY | TRBJ1-3 | TRBV7-9
ASSQTQGVGTGELF | TRBJ2-2 | TRBV7-8
SVGSTVNTGELF | TRBJ2-2 | TRBV29-1
ASRPQDLAKNIQY | TRBJ2-4 | TRBV7-9
ASSFVQGLRGYGYT | TRBJ1-2 | TRBV28
ASSLRTSETYEQY | TRBJ2-7 | TRBV7-2
ASSPAGENYGYT | TRBJ1-2 | TRBV18
ATLAGTGGTNEQF | TRBJ2-1 | TRBV10-3
ASSLAPRPNRERSSGNTIY | TRBJ1-3 | TRBV5-1
ASSVAQRRFPDTGELF | TRBJ2-2 | TRBV9
ASSRLAGGPTDTQY | TRBJ2-3 | TRBV6-4
ASSLMLLAGYEQY | TRBJ2-7 | TRBV7-2
ASSLDGDTQY | TRBJ2-3 | TRBV11-2
ASSDETREGTTDTQY | TRBJ2-3 | TRBV6-1
ASSLSGQNYGYT | TRBJ1-2 | TRBV5-5
ASSQEWTTGSSYNSPLH | TRBJ1-6 | TRBV4-1
AWSLPYRDRGGYT | TRBJ1-2 | TRBV30
ASSVRVEQF | TRBJ2-1 | TRBV13
ASSLPQGDSYNEQF | TRBJ2-1 | TRBV7-2
ASSLALLRTGGDGYT | TRBJ1-2 | TRBV7-2
AISDAGGDEQY | TRBJ2-7 | TRBV10-3
SATGGETQY | TRBJ2-5 | TRBV20-1
ASSDSGNNGLAGSSYEQY | TRBJ2-7 | TRBV6-4
SAKEGYEQY | TRBJ2-7 | TRBV20-1
AISEGQGVGGYT | TRBJ1-2 | TRBV10-3
ASSIDHNRAEKLF | TRBJ1-4 | TRBV19
ASSPGTPYEQY | TRBJ2-7 | TRBV28
ASSFSGLAGEQY | TRBJ2-7 | TRBV9
ASSSRAGAADTQY | TRBJ2-3 | TRBV5-1
ASRGQATYEQY | TRBJ2-7 | TRBV6-5
ASSLDGTGGGETQY | TRBJ2-5 | TRBV5-4
ASSPFNYEQY | TRBJ2-7 | TRBV7-8
ASSPQKQGQPQH | TRBJ1-5 | TRBV18
ASSLAGVKSIQY | TRBJ2-4 | TRBV4-1
AISESRDTQY | TRBJ2-3 | TRBV10-3
ASSSGGTSQPQH | TRBJ1-5 | TRBV6-6
ASISPGRGPEAF | TRBJ1-1 | TRBV28
SVEPRGGTEAF | TRBJ1-1 | TRBV29-1
ASSLQGKAVYQETQY | TRBJ2-5 | TRBV5-1
ASSPVVGAYGYT | TRBJ1-2 | TRBV11-1
AIRISVLGSSGNTIY | TRBJ1-3 | TRBV10-3
ASSVQGANTGELF | TRBJ2-2 | TRBV7-2
ASTYLPATGDTGELF | TRBJ2-2 | TRBV7-8
ASSYSPSGSYEQY | TRBJ2-7 | TRBV6-6
ASSVAAQGHSPLH | TRBJ1-6 | TRBV9
ASSLRGTEAF | TRBJ1-1 | TRBV5-1
SALPPGQGETQY | TRBJ2-5 | TRBV29-1
ASSLGSVGSSYNEQF | TRBJ2-1 | TRBV7-9
ASSQDLGGTGAGNTIY | TRBJ1-3 | TRBV4-3
ASSPQGQGRNQPQH | TRBJ1-5 | TRBV7-8
ASSITGQGANSPLH | TRBJ1-6 | TRBV7-2